The rows below give T cell receptor beta chains drawn from one sample of a study of blood T cell repertoires in COVID-19. Profiling relied on immunoSEQ multiplex PCR, and the TCRdb table lists in-frame clones only, not all of them. The repertoire consists of about 180,000 clones, with 80% occurring once and the leading ten covering 13% to 15%. Material for sequencing was PBMCs or T cells enriched from blood (not recorded which). The receptors originated from a man aged 55 to 70 who had been exposed to COVID-19. CDR3s leave out the opening cysteine and the closing phenylalanine or tryptophan. For some rows the clone size is stated as once, few or many, or as a class when expanded; others skip it.

TRBV6-2/TRBV6-3	-	TRBJ1-1	ASSYEGRTEAF
TRBV29-1	-	TRBJ1-2	SVERGQGLNYGYT
TRBV5-1	-	TRBJ2-1	ASSSNIQGEQF
TRBV4-1	-	TRBJ2-1	ASSRQTGRENEQF
TRBV19	-	TRBJ1-1	ATSRGTEAF
TRBV6-5	-	TRBJ1-1	ASSPGLNTEAF
TRBV3-1/TRBV3-2	-	TRBJ2-7	ASSQDAASGRMEY
TRBV19	-	TRBJ2-6	ASSLSSVSGANVLT
TRBV30	-	TRBJ2-3	AWSLGRGSTDTQY
TRBV28	few	TRBJ1-5	ASTGIQGSFANQPQH
TRBV30	few	TRBJ1-5	AWSVNAGQPQH
TRBV5-1	-	TRBJ1-2	ASSLLGQGPNYGYT
TRBV30	-	TRBJ1-2	AWSGPDIANYGYT
TRBV27	-	TRBJ1-1	ASSLFPELNTEAF
TRBV28	-	TRBJ1-5	ASNRGNSNQPQH
TRBV19	-	TRBJ2-7	ASRFRRQDGSNEQY
TRBV11-3	-	TRBJ2-3	ASSNRQGVTDTQY
TRBV5-1	-	TRBJ1-6	ASSLQQGTYNSPLH
TRBV29-1	-	TRBJ1-1	SVEERTTEAF
TRBV5-1	-	TRBJ2-5	ASSLTGGAETQY
TRBV5-1	-	TRBJ2-7	ASSSPGQYYEQY
TRBV27	-	TRBJ2-3	ASSLTSTDTQY
TRBV7-9	few	TRBJ2-2	ASSLSGRPNGGELF